This T cell receptor (beta chain) was captured by sequencing in a study of blood T cell repertoires in COVID-19. The CDR3 is made up of 16 amino acids. Germline trimming cut 3 bases from V and 0 bases from J; bases unmatched to any gene: 0. CDR1 LNHDA and CDR2 SQIVND come from the germline V gene (reference sequence). The study recruited people aged 18 to 89 years across approximately 24 US areas. Participants had their cohort set by participant-reported clinical history. Generated by immunoSEQ multiplex PCR, the TCRdb table keeps only in-frame clones and is missing some. The sample contains a few hundred thousand clones, 65% to 85% of which appear only once.

This chain uses TRBV19 with TRBJ2-1; 12 positions match TRBD2. The sequence was collected from a man aged 45-65 years who had recovered from COVID-19. Sequencing was performed on PBMCs or T cells enriched from blood (not recorded which). The CDR3 DNA follows: TGTGCCAGTAGTATGACTAGCGGGGGCTCCTACAATGAGCAGTTCTTC. It specifies CASSMTSGGSYNEQFF.